A selection of T cell receptor beta chains follows, all from one sample in a study of CD8 T cells in Susac syndrome. Using its own MiXCR run on the immunoSEQ multiplex PCR reads, TCRdb lists one record per CDR3 protein. This sample has 150,000 to 190,000 distinct CDR3 sequences, with roughly 96% found just once. The sequenced material came from CD8+ T cells from PBMCs. The receptors were gathered from a human donor with multiple sclerosis. Each CDR3 is given with its conserved first and last residue. D genes are given only for firm matches.

d_call	v_call	j_call	cdr3_aa
-	TRBV5-4	TRBJ2-3	CASSFMGTDTQYF
-	TRBV2	TRBJ2-7	CASSEAVGYEQYF
-	TRBV30	TRBJ2-7	CAWSPPSSYEQYF
-	TRBV4-1	TRBJ1-2	CASSQGGERDYGYTF
-	TRBV7-8	TRBJ2-2	CASRKDLRELFF
TRBD2	TRBV3-1	TRBJ2-5	CASSLTSGGRETQYF
-	TRBV30	TRBJ1-2	CAWSGTLGEGGDYGYTF
-	TRBV3-1	TRBJ2-4	CASSQNTGAKNIQYF
-	TRBV15	TRBJ2-3	CATSRDLGLLTDTQYF
-	TRBV7-2	TRBJ1-1	CASSQKNGGTEAFF
-	TRBV6-2/TRBV6-3	TRBJ2-1	CASGGGATSEQFF
-	TRBV10-3	TRBJ1-1	CAISDSPYEAFF
-	TRBV29-1	TRBJ1-1	CSVPPAFF
TRBD1	TRBV9	TRBJ1-5	CASGQGDQPQHF
TRBD1	TRBV27	TRBJ2-2	CASGQTGGRTGELFF